The subject of this entry is one T cell receptor beta chain. Its cognate antigen is unknown. The PCR had 60 Vbeta and 13 Jbeta primers. Profiling relied on immunoSEQ multiplex PCR, and the TCRdb table lists in-frame clones only, not all of them. The sample carries nearly 110,000 clones, around four fifths recorded once. The data are from a study of cytomegalovirus exposure and HLA in healthy donors. Study-wide findings and caveats: Some TCR beta chains (about 180 of them) were listed as cytomegalovirus-associated. Follow-up analysis seemed to connect common viral pathogens with several of the most significant clusters identified.

The CDR3 runs 16 residues. Sequenced sample: PBMCs. The rearrangement joins TRBV21-1 to TRBJ2-2; the listed D gene, TRBD2, was not tested against the DNA. TRBV21-1 is a listed pseudogene. This TCR was recovered from a man aged 50 to 59 in good health and CMV-seronegative. The CDR3 DNA reads TGTGCCAGCAGCACCCGGGGCGGGGGGCTTACCGGGGAGCTGTTTTTT. This encodes CASSTRGGGLTGELFF.